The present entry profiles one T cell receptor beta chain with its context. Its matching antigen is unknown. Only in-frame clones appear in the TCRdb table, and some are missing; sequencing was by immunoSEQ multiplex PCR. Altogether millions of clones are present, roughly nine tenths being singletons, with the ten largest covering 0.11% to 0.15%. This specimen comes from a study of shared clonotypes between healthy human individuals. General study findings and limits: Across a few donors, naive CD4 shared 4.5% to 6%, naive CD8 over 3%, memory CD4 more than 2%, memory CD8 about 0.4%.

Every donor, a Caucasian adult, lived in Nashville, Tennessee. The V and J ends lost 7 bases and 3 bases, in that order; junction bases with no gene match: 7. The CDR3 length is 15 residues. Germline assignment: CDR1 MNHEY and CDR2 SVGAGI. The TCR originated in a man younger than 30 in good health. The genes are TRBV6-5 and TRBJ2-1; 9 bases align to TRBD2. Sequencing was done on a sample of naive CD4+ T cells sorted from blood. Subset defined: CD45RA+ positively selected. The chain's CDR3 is CASKASGVYYNEQFF. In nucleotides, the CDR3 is TGTGCCAGCAAAGCTAGCGGGGTTTACTACAATGAGCAGTTCTTC.